The T cell receptor (beta chain) described here comes from a study of cytomegalovirus exposure and HLA in healthy donors. Overall study findings and caveats: What a later analysis reportedly showed was that an Asian-associated ancestry cluster had fewer N-insertions than the approximately 700-donor mean. In the analysis, some V segments, TRBV6-2 and TRBV6-3 included, were excluded as indistinguishable. Links to common viral pathogens appeared, in a later analysis, for several of the most significant clusters. When analyzed later, a missense DCLRE1C variant was found to be linked to TCR beta V- and J-gene trimming.

Researchers ran the PCR with 60 Vbeta and 13 Jbeta primers. The table came from immunoSEQ multiplex PCR; TCRdb's copy has only in-frame clones and leaves some out. The sample holds approximately 130,000 clones, about two thirds seen once. In its sample, this clone was seen a few times. The antigen is undetermined. Germline loops: CDR1 SGHAT, CDR2 FQDESV (reference sequence). The ends lost 6 bases at V and 6 bases at J; junction bases unmatched: 10. CDR3 length equals 15 residues. The chain links TRBV11-1 to TRBJ2-1; 8 positions match TRBD2. Sequenced material: PBMCs. The TCR comes from a man over 45 in good health and CMV-seropositive. The CDR3 loop reads CASSHRRLAGNEQFF. The DNA for the CDR3 is TGTGCCAGCAGTCACCGGAGGCTAGCGGGCAATGAGCAGTTCTTC.